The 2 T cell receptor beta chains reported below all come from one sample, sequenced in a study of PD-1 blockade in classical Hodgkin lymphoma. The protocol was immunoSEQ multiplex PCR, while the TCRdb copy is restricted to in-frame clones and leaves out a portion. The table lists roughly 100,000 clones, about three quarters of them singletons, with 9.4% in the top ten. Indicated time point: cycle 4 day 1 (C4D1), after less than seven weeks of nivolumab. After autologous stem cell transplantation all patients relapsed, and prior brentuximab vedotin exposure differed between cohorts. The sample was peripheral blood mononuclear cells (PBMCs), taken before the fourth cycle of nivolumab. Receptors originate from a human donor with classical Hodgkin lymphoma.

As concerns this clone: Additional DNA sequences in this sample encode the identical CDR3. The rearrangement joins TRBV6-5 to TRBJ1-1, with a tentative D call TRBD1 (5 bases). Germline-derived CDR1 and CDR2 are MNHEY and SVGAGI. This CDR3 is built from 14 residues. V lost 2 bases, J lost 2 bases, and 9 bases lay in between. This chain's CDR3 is CASSYGGGNTEAFF. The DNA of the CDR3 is TGTGCCAGCAGTTACGGGGGGGGAAACACTGAAGCTTTCTTT.

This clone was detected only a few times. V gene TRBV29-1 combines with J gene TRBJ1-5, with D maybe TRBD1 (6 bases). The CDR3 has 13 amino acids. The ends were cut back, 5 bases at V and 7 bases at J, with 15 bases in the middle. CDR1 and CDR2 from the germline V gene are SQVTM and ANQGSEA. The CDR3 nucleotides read TGCAGCGTTTCAGGGGCAGGGGACCAGCCCCAGCATTTT. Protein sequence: CSVSGAGDQPQHF.